This record looks at one TCR beta chain sequence and its context. Germline CDR1 SSHAT, CDR2 FNYEAQ (reference sequence). The CDR3 is 16 amino acids. J lost 4 bases, V lost 5 bases, and 12 bases had no gene match. Original data processing: For nucleated cells, counts were estimated from reference gene primer amplification. Using immunoSEQ multiplex PCR, the repertoire was profiled, and TCRdb retains in-frame clones only, with some absent. That table furnishes V, J and clone size, whereas the DNA furnished D and trimming. The sample carries 35,000 to 50,000 clones, roughly 70% recorded once. This sample was taken from a study of blood T cell repertoires in COVID-19. About the study: Acute-phase and convalescent COVID-19 samples originated in the United States, Italy and Spain. T cells, B-cell-depleted T cells, or PBMCs supplied cDNA or gDNA.

The V call is TRBV7-7, the J call TRBJ2-3; TRBD2 matches at 7 bases. Sample: peripheral blood. The receptor comes from an elderly man with acute or convalescent COVID-19. The CDR3 is CASSPYPAGVADTQYF. The CDR3 nucleotides are TGTGCCAGCAGCCCATACCCGGCGGGAGTAGCAGATACGCAGTATTTT.